This TCR beta chain was retrieved from a study of T cells in localized non-small cell lung cancer. Concerning this clone itself: The antigen is undetermined.

TCRdb's copy holds only in-frame clones and misses some; the assay was immunoSEQ multiplex PCR. The table shows about 43,000 clones, with 91% occurring only once. V was pared by 6 bases and J by 5 bases, with 6 bases of the junction left unmatched. CDR1 is MNHNY, CDR2 SVGAGI, per germline (reference sequence). The CDR3 is 14 amino acids. Study outcomes and limitations: Those with higher blood T cell density had longer overall survival. Because only a single region of the tumor was sequenced, heterogeneity remains possible.

The sample in question was PBMCs, obtained before any cancer treatment. The rearrangement joins TRBV6-6 to TRBJ2-7; TRBD1 matches 11 bases. This TCR was recovered from a woman aged 35 to 75 with stage II lung adenocarcinoma. CDR3 sequence reads: CASRGTGGVDEQYF. CDR3 bases: TGTGCCAGCAGAGGGACAGGGGGAGTAGACGAGCAGTACTTC.